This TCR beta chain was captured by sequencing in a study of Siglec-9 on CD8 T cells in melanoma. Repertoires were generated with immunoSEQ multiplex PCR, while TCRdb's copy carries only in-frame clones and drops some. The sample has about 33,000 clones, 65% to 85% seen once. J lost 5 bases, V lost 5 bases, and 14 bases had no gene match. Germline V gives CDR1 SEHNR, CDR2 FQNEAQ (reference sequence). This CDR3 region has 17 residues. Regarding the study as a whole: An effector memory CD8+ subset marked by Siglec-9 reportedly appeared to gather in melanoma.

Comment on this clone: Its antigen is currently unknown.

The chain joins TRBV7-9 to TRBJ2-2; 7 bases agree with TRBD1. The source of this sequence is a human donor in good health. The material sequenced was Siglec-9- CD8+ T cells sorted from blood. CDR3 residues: CASSAQQGISETGELFF. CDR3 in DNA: TGTGCCAGCAGCGCGCAACAGGGGATATCGGAGACCGGGGAGCTGTTTTTT.